In this sample, the clone carrying this TCR beta chain turned up many times. TCRdb re-called the 5' RACE reads with MiXCR, one entry per CDR3 protein. The sample lists tens of thousands of distinct CDR3 sequences, 13% occurring once. The V gene lost 4 bases and the J gene lost 2 bases, with 17 bases spanning the gap. Per germline, CDR1 LNHDA and CDR2 SQIVND (reference sequence). This CDR3 spans 16 amino acids. This entry comes from a study of early T cells in non-severe SARS-CoV-2 infection. Study in general: Sequenced bulk RNA came from whole blood that was unsorted, and chains were unpaired.

Sequencing input: whole blood. The J gene is TRBJ2-5, the V gene TRBV19; D is perhaps TRBD1 or TRBD2 (5 bases each). This receptor was obtained from an adult who was a healthcare worker with PCR-confirmed SARS-CoV-2 infection or an uninfected control (not recorded which). The CDR3 coding sequence is TGTGCCAGTAGTACGGGCCGGGACGGTCGACAAGAGACCCAGTACTTC. Its translation is CASSTGRDGRQETQYF.